The source of this T cell receptor beta chain is a study of T cell responses to AZD1222 COVID-19 vaccine. Trimming took 6 bases from V and 4 from J, leaving 12 bases between them. The length of the CDR3 is 13 residues. CDR1 MDHEN and CDR2 SYDVKM come from the germline V gene. Assay used: immunoSEQ multiplex PCR; TCRdb lists only in-frame clones, some missing. The table includes around 110,000 clones, 70% to 90% detected once. The genes are TRBV28 and TRBJ1-2; D unresolved. This TCR came from an adult in good health. This specimen consisted of peripheral blood, obtained on day 0 of MenACWY control vaccination. CDR3 sequence: CASRERRSYGYTF. CDR3 in DNA: TGTGCCAGCAGAGAGCGGAGATCCTATGGCTACACCTTC.